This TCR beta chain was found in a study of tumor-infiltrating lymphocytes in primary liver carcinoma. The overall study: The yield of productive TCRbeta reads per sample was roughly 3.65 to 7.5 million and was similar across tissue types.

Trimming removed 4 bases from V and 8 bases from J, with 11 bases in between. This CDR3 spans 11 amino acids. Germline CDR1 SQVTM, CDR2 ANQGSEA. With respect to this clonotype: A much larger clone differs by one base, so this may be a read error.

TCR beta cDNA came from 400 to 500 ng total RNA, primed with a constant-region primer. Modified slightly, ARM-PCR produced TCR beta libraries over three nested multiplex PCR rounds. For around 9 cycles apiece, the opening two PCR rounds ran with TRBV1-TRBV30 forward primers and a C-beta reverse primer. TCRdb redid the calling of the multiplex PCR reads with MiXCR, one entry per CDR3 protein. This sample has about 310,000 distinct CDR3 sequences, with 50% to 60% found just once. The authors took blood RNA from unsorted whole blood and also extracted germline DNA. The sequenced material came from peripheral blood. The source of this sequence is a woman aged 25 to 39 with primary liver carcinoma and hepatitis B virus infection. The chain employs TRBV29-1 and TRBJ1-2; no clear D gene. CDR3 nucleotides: TGCAGCGTTGTTCATCAGTACGGCTACACCTTC. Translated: CSVVHQYGYTF.